These 14 T cell receptor beta chains came from one sample sequenced in a study of T cells in localized non-small cell lung cancer. The protocol was immunoSEQ multiplex PCR, while the TCRdb copy is restricted to in-frame clones and leaves out a portion. The sample carries tens of thousands of clones, more than 75% recorded once. Sequences were derived from peripheral blood, sampled before any cancer treatment. These receptor sequences come from a woman between 40 and 69 years old with stage I squamous cell lung carcinoma.

The chain is built from TRBV23-1 and TRBJ1-2; 11 bases are shared with TRBD1. TRBV23-1 is an ORF for which the function is uncertain. The J segment lost 4 bases and the V segment lost 4 bases, leaving 11 bases of the junction unmatched. The CDR3 is 17 residues long. The CDR3 DNA sequence: TGCGCCAGCAGTCGGTTCCGGGACAGGGGGATCTCCTATGGCTACACCTTC. It is translated as CASSRFRDRGISYGYTF.

This chain links TRBV11-2 with TRBJ1-2; tentative D call: TRBD1 (6 bases). This CDR3 region has 13 residues. The germline V gene encodes CDR1 SGHAT and CDR2 FQNNGV. Trimming removed 4 bases at V and 5 bases at J, with 11 bases between. CDR3 DNA: TGTGCCAGCAGCTCGCAGGGGCTATATGGCTACACCTTC. This translates into CASSSQGLYGYTF.

The V gene is TRBV5-1, the J gene TRBJ1-6, with D perhaps matching TRBD1 (5 bases). The CDR3 extends over 15 amino acids. CDR1 is SGHRS, CDR2 YFSETQ, per germline. The V gene lost 0 bases and the J gene lost 5 bases, with 9 bases spanning the gap. The CDR3 is CASSLEGTDNSPLHF. The DNA of the CDR3 is TGCGCCAGCAGCTTGGAGGGGACCGATAATTCACCCCTCCACTTT.

J is TRBJ1-2 and V is TRBV7-9; D not certain. Germline V gene data show CDR1 as SEHNR and CDR2 as FQNEAQ (reference sequence). Trimming stripped 5 bases from V and 2 bases from J, with 6 bases between. CDR3 length equals 12 residues. The CDR3 loop reads CASSQMNYGYTF. The CDR3, as DNA: TGTGCCAGCAGCCAGATGAACTATGGCTACACCTTC.

This clone was seen only once. The chain employs TRBV6-1 and TRBJ2-7; 9 bases match TRBD2. With 2 bases clipped from V and 4 bases from J, the junction kept 9 bases outside the gene matches. Germline lookup yields CDR1 MNHNS and CDR2 SASEGT. This CDR3 spans 16 amino acids. The CDR3 here is CASSEWLSGGMYEQYF. The CDR3 bases are TGTGCCAGCAGTGAATGGCTTAGCGGGGGCATGTACGAGCAGTACTTC.

For this clone: In the same sample, other DNA sequences code for this CDR3. The rearrangement uses TRBV29-1 and TRBJ1-2; 7 bases map to TRBD1. The CDR3 is 14 amino acids. Germline V gene sequence: CDR1 SQVTM, CDR2 ANQGSEA. V was pared by 6 bases and J by 4 bases, with 11 bases of the junction left unmatched. CDR3 sequence reads: CSVQGEGGGYGYTF. For the CDR3, the DNA is TGCAGCGTCCAGGGGGAGGGGGGTGGCTATGGCTACACCTTC.

Worth noting for this clone: The junction differs from germline at one of its ends, possibly a read error. This chain uses TRBV30 with TRBJ2-3, with 9 bases fitting TRBD2. Germline V gene lookup returns CDR1 GTSNPN and CDR2 SVGIG (reference sequence). The CDR3 sequence is 12 residues long. CDR3 nucleotides: TGTGCCTGGAGTGTAGTAGCGGGGGAACTCAAGTTT. The encoded protein is CAWSVVAGELKF.

The rearrangement uses TRBV6-5 and TRBJ1-6; D remains ambiguous. Trimming took 0 bases from V and 0 from J, leaving 3 bases between them. Germline V lookup: CDR1 MNHEY, CDR2 SVGAGI. The CDR3 sequence is 15 residues long. This CDR3 is CASSYSNSYNSPLHF. The CDR3 DNA is TGTGCCAGCAGTTACTCAAACTCCTATAATTCACCCCTCCACTTT.

This clone was observed a few times. V usage is TRBV5-3 and J usage is TRBJ1-3; the D is unclear. TRBV5-3 counts as an open reading frame of uncertain function. Deletions cut 2 bases from V and 0 bases from J, with 9 bases between. The CDR3 runs 15 residues. In DNA, the CDR3 is TGTGCCAGAAGCTTCAGACGGAACTCTGGAAACACCATATATTTT. Residues: CARSFRRNSGNTIYF.

This clone was seen only once. The chain carries TRBV5-1 and TRBJ2-5; 11 bases map to TRBD2. The CDR3 is made up of 16 amino acids. CDR1 and CDR2 from the germline V gene are SGHRS and YFSETQ. Trimming took 0 bases from V and 5 from J; bases not matched to a gene: 6. CDR3 DNA sequence: TGCGCCAGCAGCTTGGTTAGCGGGGGGGCGACGGAGACCCAGTACTTC. It yields the protein CASSLVSGGATETQYF. Drawing the rest from reference TRBV5-1 and TRBJ2-5, the complete variable domain is KAGVTQTPRYLIKTRGQQVTLSCSPISGHRSVSWYQQTPGQGLQFLFEYFSETQRNKGNFPGRFSGRQFSNSRSEMNVSTLELGDSALYLCASSLVSGGATETQYFGPGTRLLVL.

A word on this clone: The junction does not match germline at one end; this may be a read error. This chain links TRBV2 with TRBJ2-7; D is unresolved. This CDR3 spans 8 amino acids. The germline gives CDR1 SNHLY, CDR2 FYNNEI. The CDR3 bases are TGTGCCAGCAGTGAGAGTTGCTTC. Translation gives CASSESCF.

The gene calls are TRBV4-1 and TRBJ2-3; a possible D gene is TRBD2 (5 bases). V was shortened by 4 bases and J by 1 base, with 12 bases between the two germline ends. The CDR3 is made up of 15 amino acids. CDR1 and CDR2 from the germline V gene are MGHRA and YSYEKL. CDR3 in amino acids: CASSPDLPRTDTQYF. CDR3 DNA: TGCGCCAGCAGCCCGGACTTACCCCGCACAGATACGCAGTATTTT.

The CDR3 is CASSYGQGVWETQYF. The CDR3 region has the DNA TGTGCCAGCAGTTACGGACAGGGGGTTTGGGAGACCCAGTACTTC. The chain combines TRBV6-5 with TRBJ2-5; 10 nucleotides align to TRBD1. This CDR3 has 15 amino acids. J gave up 5 bases and V 2 bases, and 5 bases lay outside the gene matches. CDR1 is MNHEY, CDR2 SVGAGI, per germline.

The genes are TRBV19 and TRBJ2-5; D is perhaps TRBD2 (6 bases). V lost 1 base to trimming and J lost 2 bases, with 8 bases between them. CDR1 LNHDA and CDR2 SQIVND come from the germline V gene (reference sequence). This CDR3 contains 14 residues. The CDR3 DNA reads as TGTGCCAGTAGTATAGCGCGGGGACAAGAGACCCAGTACTTC. Translating it yields CASSIARGQETQYF.